Sequencing of this TCR beta chain was carried out in a study of cytomegalovirus exposure and HLA in healthy donors. Study information: Ancestry clustering placed 70% to 90% of some 400 genotyped donors in the Caucasian-associated cluster. Broader study findings: With later analysis, a missense DCLRE1C variant became linked to TCR beta V- and J-gene trimming. Researchers catalogued approximately 160 TCR beta chains as cytomegalovirus-associated.

Only one count was recorded for this clone. The antigen remains undetermined. Trimming took off 2 bases at V and 1 base at J, with 13 bases between the two ends. The V gene's germline CDR1 is SGHRS and CDR2 YFSETQ. The CDR3 runs 16 residues. The study ran its PCR with 60 Vbeta and 13 Jbeta primers. Measured with immunoSEQ multiplex PCR; TCRdb has only the in-frame clones, and not every one. Altogether roughly 51,000 clones are present, about 81% being singletons, with the ten largest covering about 2.3%. The sample comprised PBMCs. The sequence was collected from a boy between 10 and 17 years old in good health and CMV-seropositive. The chain combines TRBV5-1 with TRBJ2-1; D call uncertain. CDR3 protein: CASSFLVVRSYNEQFF. CDR3 DNA: TGCGCCAGCAGCTTCTTAGTTGTTCGATCCTACAATGAGCAGTTCTTC. Together with reference TRBV5-1 and TRBJ2-1, the CDR3 gives the full variable domain: KAGVTQTPRYLIKTRGQQVTLSCSPISGHRSVSWYQQTPGQGLQFLFEYFSETQRNKGNFPGRFSGRQFSNSRSEMNVSTLELGDSALYLCASSFLVVRSYNEQFFGPGTRLTVL.